Reported below is one T cell receptor (beta chain). What this receptor recognizes is not known. No much larger clone exists at a distance of one base, and base qualities are not known. As encoded in the germline V gene, CDR1 is SGHDT while CDR2 is YYEEEE. From the cysteine up to the phenylalanine, the CDR3 has a length of 11 residues. The entry retains the CDR3 DNA only, 33 bases that are in frame from base 1. V gives up 3 bases and J gives up 13 bases, and the segment between their germline ends measures 13 bases. TCRbeta CDR3 regions were immunosequenced from genomic DNA with the immunoSEQ Assay. Before high-throughput sequencing, genomic DNA was amplified using bias-controlled multiplex PCR. On the authors' methods: To quantify the absolute abundance of each unique TCRbeta CDR3 region, the sequences were collapsed and filtered. Clonality, defined as 1 minus Pielou's evenness, was calculated using only productive rearrangements. A previously published method was used to identify clones with significantly greater frequencies in on-treatment samples than in baseline samples. Sourced from immuneACCESS, this table was stored by TCRdb with only in-frame sequences that have V and J called. A share of the clones is absent; for the studies checked, an unresolved V gene accounts for under half, and the remainder has no known explanation. V, J and clone size are taken as reported in that table, and D and trimming were inferred from the DNA itself. The sample contains 1,500 to 2,000 clones, roughly 73% of them found a single time. Jointly, the top ten make up 20% to 25% of the sample.

This sample is part of a study of sequential checkpoint blockade in melanoma (dated by TCRdb to about 2019). With regard to the full study: Patients were randomized 1:1 to first-line nivolumab followed by ipilimumab (arm A) or ipilimumab followed by nivolumab (arm B). Maintenance nivolumab was given following each of the two trial sequences.

Paper-wide results and their limitations: The response-prediction model combining TCR metrics and mutation burden needs validation in larger, independent patient cohorts.

This specimen's treatment or condition label, interpreted: randomized to nivolumab then ipilimumab (arm A) or the reverse (arm B). No trial patient had received prior DNA-damaging chemotherapy. Thawed PBMCs were sorted on a FACS Aria II flow cytometer to isolate live CD3+CD8+ cells negative for CD19 and CD56. Samples came from patients with melanoma in CheckMate 064, a randomized, open-label phase II trial of sequential checkpoint blockade. Leukapheresis was used to collect peripheral blood mononuclear cells, which were then purified with Ficoll-Paque and frozen in human serum with 10% DMSO. Purity of sorted blood CD3+CD8+ cells was verified at >95% immediately after sorting, followed by DNA extraction.

The chain is made from TRBV5-6 and TRBJ1-2, with the D gene not clear enough to name. The sample in question was CD8+ T cells sorted from blood (inferred from file names), obtained from a patient given nivolumab and ipilimumab in sequence. The clonotype comes from a human donor with melanoma. The DNA sequence reads TGTGCCAGCAGCTACGAAACTACACCCACCTTC. Protein translation: CASSYETTPTF.